Below are 24 T cell receptor beta chains sequenced from a single sample in a study of T cell responses to AZD1222 COVID-19 vaccine. Libraries were prepared by immunoSEQ multiplex PCR; TCRdb keeps only in-frame clonotypes and omits some of them. The sample contains about 67,000 clones, about four fifths of which appear only once. The sequencing used peripheral blood, collected 28 days after the second AZD1222 dose. The receptor source for this set is an adult who received the AZD1222 COVID-19 vaccine.

On this clone itself: This specimen includes other DNA sequences encoding the same CDR3. This chain joins TRBV6-5 and TRBJ1-1; D perhaps matches TRBD1 (5 bases). V lost 0 bases, J lost 1 base, and 9 bases lay in between. Germline values: CDR1 MNHEY, CDR2 SVGAGI. CDR3 length: 15 amino acids. This CDR3 reads CASSYSSRGNTEAFF. For the CDR3, the DNA is TGTGCCAGCAGTTACTCGAGTAGGGGGAACACTGAAGCTTTCTTT.

This clone was seen once. The chain couples TRBV4-3 to TRBJ1-1; D unresolved. Trimming cost V 1 base and J 7 bases, with 10 bases left between them. The CDR3 consists of 13 residues. Germline CDR1 and CDR2: LGHNA and YSLEER. As DNA, the CDR3 is TGCGCCAGCAGCCAAGGAACATCGCTTGAAGCTTTCTTT. This encodes CASSQGTSLEAFF.

The chain joins TRBV18 to TRBJ2-7, with 12 bases lining up with TRBD1. Germline V CDR1 and CDR2: KGHSH, LQKENI. The CDR3 covers 14 residues. V lost 6 bases, J lost 6 bases, and 6 bases stayed unmatched. The CDR3 sequence: CASSSGTGGGEQYF. The CDR3 coding sequence is TGTGCCAGCTCTTCCGGGACAGGGGGCGGCGAGCAGTACTTC.

The CDR3 spells CASSLDGGDTQYF. The CDR3 bases are TGCGCCAGCAGCCTTGACGGGGGAGATACGCAGTATTTT. The rearrangement links TRBV5-1 to TRBJ2-3; a possible D gene is TRBD2 (6 bases). Trimming took 4 bases from V and 5 from J, leaving 11 bases between them. Germline V gives CDR1 SGHRS, CDR2 YFSETQ. There are 13 residues in the CDR3.

The chain combines TRBV29-1 with TRBJ2-7; 11 bases match TRBD1. CDR1 and CDR2 from the germline V gene are SQVTM and ANQGSEA. The CDR3 consists of 14 residues. J was trimmed by 4 bases and V by 6 bases; bases with no gene match: 8. The CDR3 is CSVEPGQGGYEQYF. CDR3 sequence (DNA): TGCAGCGTGGAGCCGGGACAGGGGGGTTACGAGCAGTACTTC.

This clone appeared a single time. The chain couples TRBV5-1 to TRBJ2-6, with D tentatively TRBD1 (6 bases). In germline, CDR1 is SGHRS, CDR2 YFSETQ. The V and J ends lost 2 bases and 0 bases respectively, with 12 bases between them. This CDR3 region has 17 residues. In DNA, the CDR3 is TGCGCCAGCAGCTTCAGGACAGCTGGCTCTGGGGCCAACGTCCTGACTTTC. Protein: CASSFRTAGSGANVLTF.

The chain employs TRBV5-1 and TRBJ1-1; D is ambiguous. The CDR3 has 15 residues. Germline V gene data show CDR1 as SGHRS and CDR2 as YFSETQ. Between the trimmed V and J ends, which lost 0 bases and 1 base, there was a span of 10 bases. The CDR3 sequence is CASSLVVASNTEAFF. The DNA of the CDR3 is TGCGCCAGCAGCTTGGTGGTAGCCTCGAACACTGAAGCTTTCTTT.

The chain couples TRBV5-6 to TRBJ1-4; 9 nucleotides align to TRBD1. Germline trimming cut 5 bases from V and 7 bases from J; bases unmatched to any gene: 12. Germline assignment: CDR1 SGHDT and CDR2 YYEEEE. This CDR3 is 16 amino acids long. The CDR3 DNA is TGTGCCAGCAGTCGGGGAACAGGGGGCTCGGGTGAAAAACTGTTTTTT. Translated: CASSRGTGGSGEKLFF. Combining the CDR3 with reference TRBV5-6 and TRBJ1-4 gives the whole variable domain DAGVTQSPTHLIKTRGQQVTLRCSPKSGHDTVSWYQQALGQGPQFIFQYYEEEERQRGNFPDRFSGHQFPNYSSELNVNALLLGDSALYLCASSRGTGGSGEKLFFGSGTQLSVL.

J is TRBJ2-2 and V is TRBV5-6; D remains unclear. CDR1 and CDR2 (germline): SGHDT, YYEEEE. CDR3 length: 16 amino acids. With 0 bases removed from V and 0 bases from J, the gap between germline ends came to 9 bases. The CDR3 region is CASSLVADTNTGELFF. The CDR3 DNA is TGTGCCAGCAGCTTGGTCGCAGATACGAACACCGGGGAGCTGTTTTTT.

The J gene is TRBJ2-3, the V gene TRBV20-1, with no clear D. This CDR3 is built from 11 residues. The ends were cut back, 2 bases at V and 6 bases at J, with 6 bases in the middle. CDR1 is DFQATT, CDR2 SNEGSKA, per germline (reference sequence). The chain's CDR3 is CSARPQDTQYF. In nucleotides, the CDR3 is TGCAGTGCTAGACCCCAGGATACGCAGTATTTT.

This clone was found once. The V and J genes are TRBV7-9 and TRBJ2-7; 8 bases agree with TRBD1. Trimming at V came to 5 bases and at J to 6 bases, leaving 12 bases not matched to a gene. Germline lookup yields CDR1 SEHNR and CDR2 FQNEAQ (reference sequence). This CDR3 contains 15 residues. The CDR3 reads CASSPPGQGTSEQYF. For the CDR3, the DNA is TGTGCCAGCAGCCCACCAGGACAGGGTACGAGCGAGCAGTACTTC.

This sequence joins TRBV10-1 and TRBJ2-3; no clear D gene. Germline V gene sequence: CDR1 WNHNN, CDR2 SYGVQD (reference sequence). V lost 6 bases to trimming and J lost 0 bases, with 4 bases between them. The CDR3 covers 12 residues. CDR3 region: CASSHSTDTQYF. The CDR3 nucleotides read TGCGCCAGCAGCCATAGCACAGATACGCAGTATTTT.

The chain carries TRBV6-1 and TRBJ2-2, with a tentative D call TRBD1 (6 bases). CDR1 MNHNS and CDR2 SASEGT come from the germline V gene. There are 15 residues in the CDR3. V lost 3 bases to trimming and J lost 4 bases, with 12 bases between them. CDR3 loop: CASSEVEGVTGELFF. The CDR3 DNA is TGTGCCAGCAGTGAGGTAGAGGGGGTCACCGGGGAGCTGTTTTTT.

The genes are TRBV2 and TRBJ1-2; no clear D gene. Germline assignment: CDR1 SNHLY and CDR2 FYNNEI. The CDR3 consists of 11 residues. V was trimmed by 2 bases and J by 5 bases, leaving 3 bases between them. The CDR3: CASSESYGYTF. Written as DNA, the CDR3 is TGTGCCAGCAGTGAATCTTATGGCTACACCTTC. Filled out from reference TRBV2 and TRBJ1-2, the complete variable domain reads EPEVTQTPSHQVTQMGQEVILRCVPISNHLYFYWYRQILGQKVEFLVSFYNNEISEKSEIFDDQFSVERPDGSNFTLKIRSTKLEDSAMYFCASSESYGYTFGSGTRLTVV.

The J gene is TRBJ2-1, the V gene TRBV29-1; 7 nucleotides match TRBD2. The CDR3 totals 14 residues. V shed 4 bases, J shed 9 bases, and the junction held 12 bases outside the gene matches. CDR1 and CDR2 from the germline V gene are SQVTM and ANQGSEA. The CDR3 reads CSVGALWGGIEQFF. CDR3 DNA: TGCAGCGTTGGGGCCCTTTGGGGGGGGATTGAGCAGTTCTTC.

The chain has TRBV6-4 and TRBJ1-5; D is undetermined. The CDR3 spans 14 residues. The ends were cut back, 2 bases at V and 4 bases at J, with 9 bases in the middle. The germline CDR1 and CDR2 sequences are MRHNA and SNTAGT. CDR3 nucleotides: TGTGCCAGCAGTGACCTAGAAGTTAATCAGCCCCAGCATTTT. Translating gives CASSDLEVNQPQHF.

This chain joins TRBV7-2 and TRBJ1-5, with 10 bases fitting TRBD1. Looked up from germline, CDR1 is SGHTA and CDR2 is FQGNSA. The CDR3 contains 15 residues. V lost 5 bases to trimming and J lost 7 bases; unmatched junction nucleotides: 8. CDR3 sequence: CASSARQGAGQPQHF. CDR3 nucleotides: TGTGCCAGCAGCGCTCGACAGGGGGCGGGACAGCCCCAGCATTTT.

The rearrangement links TRBV2 to TRBJ2-1; D is uncertain. Looked up from germline, CDR1 is SNHLY and CDR2 is FYNNEI. CDR3 length: 15 amino acids. V was pared by 6 bases and J by 6 bases, with 18 bases between. The CDR3 spells CASSKTQPLGNEQFF. The CDR3 region has the DNA TGTGCCAGCAGCAAAACCCAGCCCTTGGGCAATGAGCAGTTCTTC.

This clone came up a few times. The CDR3 DNA sequence: TGTGCCTGCGCGCGGGGATGGGAGGAGACCCAGTACTTC. It translates to CACARGWEETQYF. The V and J genes are TRBV6-5 and TRBJ2-5, with a weak D call TRBD2 (6 bases). The CDR3 is 13 residues long. Germline assignment: CDR1 MNHEY and CDR2 SVGAGI. Trimming removed 11 bases at V and 5 bases at J, with 18 bases between.

This clone was counted only a few times. The chain recombines TRBV19 with TRBJ2-1, with 8 nucleotides matching TRBD2. Germline V lookup: CDR1 LNHDA, CDR2 SQIVND (reference sequence). The junction had 5 bases not matched to a gene; V was cut back by 4 bases and J by 3 bases. CDR3 length: 15 residues. The CDR3 DNA is TGTGCCAGTAGTAACGGGGGGGAGTACTACAATGAGCAGTTCTTC. Its protein product is CASSNGGEYYNEQFF.

This chain connects TRBV13 to TRBJ1-5; possibly TRBD1 for D (5 bases). The CDR3 is 14 amino acids. Trimming left V 6 bases short and J 4 bases short, with 13 bases between. In germline, CDR1 is PRHDT, CDR2 FYEKMQ (reference sequence). For the CDR3, the DNA is TGTGCCAGCAGACGTGGGGGTGGGAATCAGCCCCAGCATTTT. It translates to CASRRGGGNQPQHF.

V and J are TRBV14 and TRBJ2-5; 9 nucleotides line up with TRBD2. V shed 6 bases and J 6 bases; nucleotides not matched to a gene: 17. The CDR3 loop spans 17 amino acids. Germline-derived CDR1 and CDR2 are SGHDN and FVKESK. Written as DNA, the CDR3 is TGTGCCAGCAGTCTACTTGGGAGCAGCGGGGGGTGGAAGACCCAGTACTTC. Protein: CASSLLGSSGGWKTQYF.

Note on this clone: This CDR3 is also generated by other DNA sequences in the sample. The rearrangement joins TRBV5-6 to TRBJ1-5; D not resolved. Trimming took off 0 bases at V and 5 bases at J, with 6 bases between the two ends. CDR1 is SGHDT and CDR2 is YYEEEE in the germline V gene. The length of the CDR3 is 13 residues. As DNA, the CDR3 is TGTGCCAGCAGCTTGGGGCCTGATCAGCCCCAGCATTTT. Protein product: CASSLGPDQPQHF.

The chain recombines TRBV27 with TRBJ2-2; D might be TRBD2 (5 bases). Germline loops: CDR1 MNHEY, CDR2 SMNVEV (reference sequence). This CDR3 contains 13 residues. Trimming left V 5 bases short and J 6 bases short, with 10 bases between. This chain's CDR3 is CASSAILAGELFF. The CDR3 coding sequence is TGTGCCAGCAGTGCCATACTAGCCGGGGAGCTGTTTTTT.